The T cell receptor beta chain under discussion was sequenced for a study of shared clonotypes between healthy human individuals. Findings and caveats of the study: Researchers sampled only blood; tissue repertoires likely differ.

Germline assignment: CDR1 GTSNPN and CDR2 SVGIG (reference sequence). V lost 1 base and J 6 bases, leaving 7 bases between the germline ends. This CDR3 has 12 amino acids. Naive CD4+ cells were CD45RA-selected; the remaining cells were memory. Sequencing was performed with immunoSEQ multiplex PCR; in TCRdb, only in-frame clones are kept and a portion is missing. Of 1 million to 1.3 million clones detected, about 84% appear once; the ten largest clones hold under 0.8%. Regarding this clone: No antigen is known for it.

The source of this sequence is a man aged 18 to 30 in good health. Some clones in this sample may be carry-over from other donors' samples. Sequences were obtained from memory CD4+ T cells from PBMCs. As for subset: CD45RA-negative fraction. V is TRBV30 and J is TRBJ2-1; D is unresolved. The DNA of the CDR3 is TGTGCCTGGAGTGCGAGCTTCAATGAGCAGTTCTTC. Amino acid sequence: CAWSASFNEQFF. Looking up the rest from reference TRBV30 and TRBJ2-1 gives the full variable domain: SQTIHQWPATLVQPVGSPLSLECTVEGTSNPNLYWYRQAAGRGLQLLFYSVGIGQISSEVPQNLSASRPQDRQFILSSKKLLLSDSGFYLCAWSASFNEQFFGPGTRLTVL.